These 18 T cell receptor gamma chains were sequenced from one sample in a study of γδ T cells in repeated Plasmodium falciparum infection (dated by TCRdb to the early 2020s). Preparation of the library involved multiplex PCR. TCRdb names Illumina MiSeq as the instrument used. With CATT, TCRdb called clones again from the public reads; duplicate DNA rows were later joined. In this sample the table shows some 13,000 gamma-chain clones, roughly 1.7% of which occur a single time. The biggest ten clones account for around 30% of the sample. For bulk TCR repertoire analysis, Vgamma9/Vdelta2+ and Vdelta2-negative gammadelta T cell populations were isolated by flow sorting from peripheral blood mononuclear cells. Input material: gamma-delta T cells from blood. These receptors were taken from a pool of human donors (malaria-infected and uninfected, not separated).

This clone is labeled as medium-sized (0.01 to 0.1%). The V and J genes are TRGV4 and TRGJ1 or TRGJ2. J gave up 0 bases and V 3 bases, and 2 bases lay outside the gene matches. Germline values: CDR1 EGSTGY, CDR2 YDSYTSSV. CDR3 length equals 13 residues. CDR3 DNA sequence: TGTGCCACCTGGGATCTGAATTATTATAAGAAACTCTTT. Protein sequence: CATWDLNYYKKLF.

As concerns this clone: This sequence is one base from a far larger clone and is likely a read error. The DNA is omitted, as the CDR3 cannot be located on it reliably, and the CDR3 follows TCRdb's listing. The J gene has no call, while the V gene is TRGV3. CDR1 is VTNTFY, CDR2 YDVSTARD, per germline (reference sequence). The CDR3 adds up to 31 amino acids, both ends counted. The CDR3 loop reads CATWDRIIIRNSLAVEQHLLSQVSIGRIQHF.

As for this clone: The protein in TCRdb stems from a much larger clone and differs at residue 10 from this DNA's translation, likely a read error; here the protein is translated from the DNA. The chain has TRGV9 and TRGJP. Germline matching of the DNA provided the J gene here, since TCRdb leaves it blank. The germline CDR1 and CDR2 sequences are GITISATS and ISYDGTV (reference sequence). The CDR3 totals 15 residues. CDR3 region: CALWEAYLGRKIKVF. The CDR3 DNA sequence: TGTGCCTTGTGGGAGGCCTATTTGGGCAGAAAAATCAAGGTATTT.

Worth noting for this clone: TCRdb's protein, taken from a much larger clone, differs from this DNA's translation at residue 8, likely owing to a read error; the protein displayed comes from the DNA. The chain employs TRGV3 and TRGJ1 or TRGJ2. Here the J gene was assigned by germline matching of the DNA, as TCRdb has none. The germline CDR1 and CDR2 sequences are VTNTFY and YDVSTARD (reference sequence). The CDR3 length is 12 residues. The CDR3 loop reads CATWFHYHKKLF. In nucleotides, the CDR3 is TGTGCCACCTGGTTCCATTATCATAAGAAACTCTTT.

This clone was detected many times. It differs at one base from a far larger clone, so likely a read error. Other nucleotide sequences from this sample produce the same CDR3. Here the CDR3 DNA reads TGTGCCTTGTGGGAGGTGAAATATAAGAAGCTCTTT. It yields the protein CALWEVKYKKLF. V gene TRGV9 combines with J gene TRGJ1 or TRGJ2. This CDR3 contains 12 residues. Germline V lookup: CDR1 GITISATS, CDR2 ISYDGTV (reference sequence).

Concerning this clone itself: The TCRdb record carries a much larger clone's protein, which differs from this DNA's translation at residue 4; a read error is the likely cause, and the protein listed here is the DNA translation. The gene calls are TRGV9 and TRGJ1 or TRGJ2. As TCRdb names no J gene, one was assigned here on the basis of a DNA match to germline. Germline CDR1 reads GITISATS; CDR2 reads ISYDGTV (reference sequence). The CDR3 runs 15 residues. The chain's CDR3 is CALLEPTQNYYKKLF. The CDR3 DNA follows: TGTGCCTTGTTGGAGCCTACGCAGAATTATTATAAGAAACTCTTT.

A word on this clone: A far larger clone is a single base away, which makes a read error likely. Other DNA sequences within the sample encode an identical CDR3. The chain carries TRGV3 and TRGJ1 or TRGJ2. The J gene was not available in TCRdb and was assigned here by matching the DNA to germline segments. The CDR3 runs 11 residues. The germline V gene encodes CDR1 VTNTFY and CDR2 YDVSTARD (reference sequence). J gave up 12 bases and V 1 base, and 6 bases lay outside the gene matches. The CDR3 DNA is TGTGCCACCTGGGACAGCAAGGCGAAACTCTTT. It codes for CATWDSKAKLF.

About this clone itself: The sample has other DNA sequences that encode this CDR3 too. The chain employs TRGV5 and TRGJ1 or TRGJ2. No J segment appears in TCRdb, so it was assigned here by matching the sequence to germline. Germline CDR1 is VINAFY and CDR2 is YDVSNSKD. The CDR3 sequence is 15 residues long. The trim removed 4 bases at V and 8 bases at J, leaving 17 bases unmatched. CDR3 region: CATWEPILLLNKKLF. CDR3 nucleotide sequence: TGTGCCACCTGGGAGCCTATCTTGCTCCTCAATAAGAAACTCTTT.

This clone was counted ten times or more. This DNA's translation differs at residue 8 from TCRdb's protein, which comes from a much larger clone; a read error is likely, and the protein shown is translated from the DNA. The chain joins TRGV5 to TRGJ1 or TRGJ2. Per the germline V gene, CDR1 is VINAFY and CDR2 is YDVSNSKD. The ends lost 0 bases at V and 4 bases at J; junction bases unmatched: 6. The CDR3 extends over 14 amino acids. CDR3 in DNA: TGTGCCACCTGGGACAGGCTTGAGTATTATAAGAAACTCTTT. Translating gives CATWDRLEYYKKLF.

A note on this clone: One base separates it from a far larger clone, so it is likely a read error. In the same sample, other DNA sequences code for this CDR3. The chain joins TRGV9 to TRGJP. TCRdb lists no J gene, so it was determined here by aligning the DNA to germline. V trimming: 1 base; J trimming: 11 bases; junction bases outside the gene matches: 8. This CDR3 has 16 residues. Germline V lookup: CDR1 GITISATS, CDR2 ISYDGTV (reference sequence). This CDR3 is CALWEVDGLGKKIKVF. The CDR3 DNA follows: TGTGCCTTGTGGGAGGTCGATGGGCTGGGCAAAAAAATCAAGGTATTT.

This clone was seen at least ten times. TCRdb pairs this DNA with a much larger clone's protein that differs at residue 14, likely a read error; the protein shown was translated from the DNA. V gene TRGV9 combines with J gene TRGJ1 or TRGJ2. The CDR3 is 16 amino acids. Germline assignment: CDR1 GITISATS and CDR2 ISYDGTV (reference sequence). The CDR3 loop is CALWEVHYENYYKELF. The CDR3 DNA sequence: TGTGCCTTGTGGGAGGTCCACTACGAGAATTATTATAAGGAACTCTTT.

Comments on this clone: A read error likely explains this, since a far larger clone differs by one base. The same CDR3 can be traced to other DNA sequences in this sample. This sequence joins TRGV4 and TRGJ1 or TRGJ2. No J gene was available from TCRdb, and it was assigned here by a germline match of the DNA. The V and J ends lost 3 bases and 4 bases, in that order; junction bases with no gene match: 15. The CDR3 has 16 residues. In germline, CDR1 is EGSTGY, CDR2 YDSYTSSV. The CDR3 loop is CATWDSSVEDYYKKLF. The CDR3 DNA is TGTGCCACCTGGGATTCTTCCGTGGAGGACTATTATAAGAAACTCTTT.

In regard to this clone: This probably arose from a read error, given a far larger clone one base away. This sample also contains other DNA sequences that code for the same CDR3. The V gene was identified as TRGV9, while no J gene was called. CDR1 is GITISATS, CDR2 ISYDGTV, per germline (reference sequence). This CDR3 is 15 amino acids long. The CDR3 reads CALWERRKVYYKKLF. Written as DNA, the CDR3 is TGTGCCTTGTGGGAACGACGGAAGGTATATTATAAGAAACTCTTC.

This clone was picked up many times. A far more abundant clone sits one base away, making this likely a read error. J is TRGJ1 or TRGJ2 and V is TRGV5. The germline CDR1 and CDR2 sequences are VINAFY and YDVSNSKD. This CDR3 region has 12 residues. DNA of the CDR3: TGTGCCACCTGGGGCAGGCCCTATAAGAAACTCTTT. It codes for CATWGRPYKKLF.

About this clone: The limits of the CDR3 on the DNA are not certain, so only TCRdb's listed CDR3 is given. The V gene is TRGV9, but the J gene lacks a call. Per the germline V gene, CDR1 is GITISATS and CDR2 is ISYDGTV (reference sequence). Ends included, the CDR3 has 29 residues. This CDR3 is CALWETPGNSLAVEQHWLSQVSIGRIQHF.

This clone was seen ten or more times. TCRdb's listed protein matches a much larger clone and diverges from this DNA's translation at residue 3, likely through a read error; the protein shown comes from the DNA. The chain recombines TRGV4 with TRGJ1 or TRGJ2. Germline V gene data show CDR1 as EGSTGY and CDR2 as YDSYTSSV. The CDR3 is made up of 13 amino acids. The CDR3 loop is CAPWDGEYYKKLF. CDR3 bases: TGTGCCCCCTGGGATGGGGAGTATTATAAGAAACTCTTT.

This clone came up many times. TCRdb lists the protein of a much larger clone for this DNA, which differs at residue 4, so this is likely a read error; the protein given here is translated from the DNA itself. The sample carries other DNA sequences with the same CDR3. The chain links TRGV9 to TRGJP. The J gene was missing in TCRdb and was found by matching the end of the DNA to germline. Germline CDR1 and CDR2: GITISATS and ISYDGTV (reference sequence). The CDR3 sequence is 16 residues long. CDR3 bases: TGTGCCTTGCGGGAGGACAACGAGTTGGGCAAAAAAATCAAGGTATTT. Its translation: CALREDNELGKKIKVF.

A few counts support this clone. The protein given by TCRdb reflects a much larger clone and differs at residue 16 from this DNA's translation, likely from a read error; the protein shown is the DNA's translation. The chain couples TRGV3 to TRGJ1 or TRGJ2. Because TCRdb records no J gene, it was assigned here through a match of the DNA to germline. The CDR3 sequence is 20 residues long. V lost 0 bases to trimming and J lost 12 bases; unmatched junction nucleotides: 32. Per germline, CDR1 VTNTFY and CDR2 YDVSTARD (reference sequence). The CDR3 coding sequence is TGTGCCACCTGGGACAGGCCTTATTGGTCGCCTCATATATCCCCTTCAGGGAAACTCTTT. Its protein product is CATWDRPYWSPHISPSGKLF.